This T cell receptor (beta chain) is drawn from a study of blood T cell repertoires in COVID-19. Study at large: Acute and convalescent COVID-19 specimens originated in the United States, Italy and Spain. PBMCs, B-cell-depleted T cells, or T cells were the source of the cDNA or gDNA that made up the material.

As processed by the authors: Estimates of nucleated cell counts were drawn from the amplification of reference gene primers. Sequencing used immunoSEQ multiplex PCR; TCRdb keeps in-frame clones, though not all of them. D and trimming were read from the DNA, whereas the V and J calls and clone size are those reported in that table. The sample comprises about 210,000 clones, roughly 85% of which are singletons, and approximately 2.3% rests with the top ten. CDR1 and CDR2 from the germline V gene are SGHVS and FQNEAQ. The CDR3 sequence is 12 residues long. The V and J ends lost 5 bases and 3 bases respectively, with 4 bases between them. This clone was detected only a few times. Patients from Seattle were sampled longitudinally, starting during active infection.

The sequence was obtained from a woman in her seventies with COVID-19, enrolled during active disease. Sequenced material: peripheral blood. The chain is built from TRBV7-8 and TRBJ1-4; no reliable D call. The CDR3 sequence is CASSRANEKLFF. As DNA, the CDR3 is TGTGCCAGCAGCCGCGCTAATGAAAAACTGTTTTTT. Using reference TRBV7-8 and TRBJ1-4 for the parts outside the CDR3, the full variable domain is GAGVSQSPRYKVAKRGQDVALRCDPISGHVSLFWYQQALGQGPEFLTYFQNEAQLDKSGLPSDRFFAERPEGSVSTLKIQRTQQEDSAVYLCASSRANEKLFFGSGTQLSVL.